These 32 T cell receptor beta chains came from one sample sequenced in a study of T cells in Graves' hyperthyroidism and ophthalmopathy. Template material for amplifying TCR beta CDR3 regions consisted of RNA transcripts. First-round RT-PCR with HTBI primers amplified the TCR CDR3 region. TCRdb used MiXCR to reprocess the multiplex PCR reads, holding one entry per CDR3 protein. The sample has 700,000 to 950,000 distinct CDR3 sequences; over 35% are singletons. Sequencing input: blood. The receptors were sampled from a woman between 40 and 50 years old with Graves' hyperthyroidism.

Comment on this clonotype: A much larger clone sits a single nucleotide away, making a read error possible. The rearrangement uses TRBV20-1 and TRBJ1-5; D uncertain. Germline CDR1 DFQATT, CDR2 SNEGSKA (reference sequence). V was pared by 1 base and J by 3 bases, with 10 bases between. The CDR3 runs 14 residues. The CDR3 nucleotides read TGCAGTGCTAGAGGGGCCCTTCTCAATCAGCCCCAGCATTTT. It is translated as CSARGALLNQPQHF.

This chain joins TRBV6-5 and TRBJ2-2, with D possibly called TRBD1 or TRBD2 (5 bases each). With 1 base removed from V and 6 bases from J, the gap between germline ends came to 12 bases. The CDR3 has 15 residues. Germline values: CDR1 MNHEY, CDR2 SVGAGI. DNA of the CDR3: TGTGCCAGCAGTTACTGGGACGGGTTCGCCGGGGAGCTGTTTTTT. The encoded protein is CASSYWDGFAGELFF.

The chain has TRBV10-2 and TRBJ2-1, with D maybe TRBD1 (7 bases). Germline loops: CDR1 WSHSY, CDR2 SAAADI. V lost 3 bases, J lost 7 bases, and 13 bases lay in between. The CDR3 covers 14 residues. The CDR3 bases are TGCGCCAGCAGTGACAGGGGGGAAGGAAATGAGCAGTTCTTC. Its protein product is CASSDRGEGNEQFF.

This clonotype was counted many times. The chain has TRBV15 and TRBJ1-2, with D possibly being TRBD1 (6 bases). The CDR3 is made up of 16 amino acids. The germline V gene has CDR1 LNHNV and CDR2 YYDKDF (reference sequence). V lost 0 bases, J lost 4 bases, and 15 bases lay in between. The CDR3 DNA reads TGTGCCACCAGCAGAGATCTCGGGGGCGCAGGCTATGGCTACACCTTC. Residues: CATSRDLGGAGYGYTF.

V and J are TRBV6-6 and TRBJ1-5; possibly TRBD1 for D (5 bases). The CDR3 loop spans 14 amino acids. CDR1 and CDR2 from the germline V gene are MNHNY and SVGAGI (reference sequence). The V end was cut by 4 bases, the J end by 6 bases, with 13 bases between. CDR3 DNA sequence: TGTGCCAGCAGTTGGAGGGGACGGGGTCAGCCCCAGCATTTT. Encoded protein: CASSWRGRGQPQHF.

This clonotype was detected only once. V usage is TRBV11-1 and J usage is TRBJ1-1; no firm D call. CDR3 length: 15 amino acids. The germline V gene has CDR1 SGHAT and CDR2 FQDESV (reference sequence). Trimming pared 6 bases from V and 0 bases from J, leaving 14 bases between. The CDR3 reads CASSYEGQMNTEAFF. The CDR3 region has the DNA TGTGCCAGCAGTTACGAAGGGCAAATGAACACTGAAGCTTTCTTT.

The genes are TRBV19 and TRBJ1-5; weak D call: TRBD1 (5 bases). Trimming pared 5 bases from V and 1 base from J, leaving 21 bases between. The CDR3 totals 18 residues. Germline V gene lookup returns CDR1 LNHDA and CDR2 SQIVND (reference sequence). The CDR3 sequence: CASSPHAAGRQSNQPQHF. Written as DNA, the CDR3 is TGTGCCAGTAGTCCCCACGCGGCAGGGCGTCAGAGCAATCAGCCCCAGCATTTT.

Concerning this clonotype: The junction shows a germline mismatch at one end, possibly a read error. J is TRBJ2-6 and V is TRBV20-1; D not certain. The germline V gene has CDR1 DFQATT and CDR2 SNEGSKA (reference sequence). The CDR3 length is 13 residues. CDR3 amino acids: CSATDGLVNTEAF. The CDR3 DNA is TGCAGTGCTACCGACGGGTTGGTGAACACTGAAGCTTTC.

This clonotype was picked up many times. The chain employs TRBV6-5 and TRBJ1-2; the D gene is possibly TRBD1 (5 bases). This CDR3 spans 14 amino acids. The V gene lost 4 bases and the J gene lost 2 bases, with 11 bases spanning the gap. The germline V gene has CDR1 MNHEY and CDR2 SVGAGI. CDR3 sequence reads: CASSSLAGNYGYTF. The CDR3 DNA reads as TGTGCCAGCAGTTCACTAGCAGGGAACTATGGCTACACCTTC.

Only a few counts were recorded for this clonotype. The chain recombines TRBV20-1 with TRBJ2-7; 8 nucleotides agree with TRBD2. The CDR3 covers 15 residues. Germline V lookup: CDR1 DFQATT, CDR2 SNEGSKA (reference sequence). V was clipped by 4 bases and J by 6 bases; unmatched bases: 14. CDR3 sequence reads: CSAKLLGLDLLEQYF. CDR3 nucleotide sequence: TGCAGTGCTAAATTGTTGGGACTAGATCTCCTCGAGCAGTACTTC.

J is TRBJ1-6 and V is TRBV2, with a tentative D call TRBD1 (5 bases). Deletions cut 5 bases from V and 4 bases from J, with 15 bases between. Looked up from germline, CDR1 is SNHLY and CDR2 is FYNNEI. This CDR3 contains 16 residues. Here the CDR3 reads CASSFSGTKYNSPLHF. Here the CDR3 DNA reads TGTGCCAGCAGTTTCTCCGGGACCAAATATAATTCACCCCTCCACTTT.

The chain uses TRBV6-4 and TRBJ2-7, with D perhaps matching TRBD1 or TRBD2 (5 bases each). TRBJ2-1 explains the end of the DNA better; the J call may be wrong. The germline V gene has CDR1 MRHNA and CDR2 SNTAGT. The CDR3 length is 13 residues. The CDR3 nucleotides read TGTGCCAGCAGTGATGAGGGGTCCAATGAGCAGTTCTTC. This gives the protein CASSDEGSNEQFF.

CDR3 protein: CSLVSGEDYGYTF. The CDR3 DNA is TGCAGCTTAGTATCAGGGGAGGACTATGGCTACACCTTC. The V gene is TRBV29-1, the J gene TRBJ1-2; weak D call: TRBD1 (6 bases). Germline V lookup: CDR1 SQVTM, CDR2 ANQGSEA. Trimming took 8 bases from V and 3 from J, leaving 16 bases between them. The CDR3 spans 13 residues.

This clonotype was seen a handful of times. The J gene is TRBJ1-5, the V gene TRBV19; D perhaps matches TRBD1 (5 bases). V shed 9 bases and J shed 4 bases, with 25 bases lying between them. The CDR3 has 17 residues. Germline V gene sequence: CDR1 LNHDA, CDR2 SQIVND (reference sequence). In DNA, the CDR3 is TGTGCCAGCAGTCCTTCGCCCGGGGCATCGGGGAATCAGCCCCAGCATTTT. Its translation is CASSPSPGASGNQPQHF.

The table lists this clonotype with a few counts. The CDR3 here is CASSQVSTNYGYTF. The DNA for the CDR3 is TGTGCCAGCAGCCAAGTTTCTACTAACTATGGCTACACCTTC. The rearrangement links TRBV3-1 to TRBJ1-2; D call uncertain. CDR3 length: 14 amino acids. V lost 1 base to trimming and J lost 0 bases, with 6 bases between them. Germline V gives CDR1 LGHDT, CDR2 YNNKEL (reference sequence).

CDR3 in amino acids: CASSTTGLDTQYF. In DNA form, the CDR3 reads TGTGCCAGCAGCACGACAGGTTTGGATACGCAGTATTTT. The chain joins TRBV12-3 or TRBV12-4 to TRBJ2-3; possibly TRBD1 for D (6 bases). The CDR3 runs to 13 residues. The V and J ends lost 6 bases and 6 bases respectively, with 13 bases between them.

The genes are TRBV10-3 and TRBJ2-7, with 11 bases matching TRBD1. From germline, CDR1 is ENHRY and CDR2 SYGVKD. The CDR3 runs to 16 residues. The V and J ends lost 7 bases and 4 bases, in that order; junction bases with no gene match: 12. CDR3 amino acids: CAITSNTGTGGYEQYF. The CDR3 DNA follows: TGTGCCATCACCTCGAATACCGGGACAGGGGGGTACGAGCAGTACTTC.

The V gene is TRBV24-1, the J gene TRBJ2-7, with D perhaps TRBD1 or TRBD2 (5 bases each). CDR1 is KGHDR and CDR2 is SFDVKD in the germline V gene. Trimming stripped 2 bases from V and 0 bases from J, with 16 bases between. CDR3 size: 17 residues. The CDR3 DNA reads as TGTGCCACCAGTGATTCGACCCAAGGGACCCGCTCCTACGAGCAGTACTTC. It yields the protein CATSDSTQGTRSYEQYF.

DNA for the CDR3: TGCGCCAGCAGCCAAGATCCCCAGGGAGGTGGCTATGGCTACACCTTC. Protein sequence: CASSQDPQGGGYGYTF. The V call is TRBV4-3, the J call TRBJ1-2, with D perhaps matching TRBD1 (5 bases). The CDR3 runs 16 residues. Trimming pared 0 bases from V and 4 bases from J, leaving 15 bases between. Germline V gene lookup returns CDR1 LGHNA and CDR2 YSLEER.

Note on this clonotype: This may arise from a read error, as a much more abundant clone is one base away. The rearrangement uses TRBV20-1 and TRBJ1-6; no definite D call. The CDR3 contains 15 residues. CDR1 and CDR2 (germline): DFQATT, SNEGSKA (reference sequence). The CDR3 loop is CGAPTRTGSFSPLHF. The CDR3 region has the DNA TGCGGTGCTCCAACCCGGACCGGTTCTTTTTCACCCCTCCACTTT.

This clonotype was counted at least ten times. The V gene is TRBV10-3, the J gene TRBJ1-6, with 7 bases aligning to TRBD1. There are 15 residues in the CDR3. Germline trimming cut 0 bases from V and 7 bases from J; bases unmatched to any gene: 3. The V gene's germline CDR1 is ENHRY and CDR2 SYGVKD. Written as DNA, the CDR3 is TGTGCCATCAGTGAGTCCGCAGGGGGGAATTCACCCCTCCACTTT. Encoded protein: CAISESAGGNSPLHF.

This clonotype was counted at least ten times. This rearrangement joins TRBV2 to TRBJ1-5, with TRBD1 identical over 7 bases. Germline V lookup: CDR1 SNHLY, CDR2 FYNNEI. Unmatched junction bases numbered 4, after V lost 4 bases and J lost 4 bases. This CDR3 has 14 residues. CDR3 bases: TGTGCCAGCAGTGGGACAGGAGGAAATCAGCCCCAGCATTTT. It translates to CASSGTGGNQPQHF.

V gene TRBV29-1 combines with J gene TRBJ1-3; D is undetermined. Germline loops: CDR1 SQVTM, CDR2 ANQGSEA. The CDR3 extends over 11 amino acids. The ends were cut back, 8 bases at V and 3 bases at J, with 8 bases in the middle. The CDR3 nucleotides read TGCAGCTGGGTAGATGGAAACACCATATATTTT. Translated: CSWVDGNTIYF.

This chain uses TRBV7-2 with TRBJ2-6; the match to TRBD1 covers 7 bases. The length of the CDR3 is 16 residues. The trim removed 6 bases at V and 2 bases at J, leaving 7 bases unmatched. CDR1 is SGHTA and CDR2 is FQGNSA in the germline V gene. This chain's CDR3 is CASSIQGNPGANVLTF. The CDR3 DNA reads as TGTGCCAGCAGTATACAGGGGAACCCTGGGGCCAACGTCCTGACTTTC.

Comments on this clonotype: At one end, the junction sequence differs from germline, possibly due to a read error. This CDR3 reads CASSPDRAYYGGYTF. The CDR3 DNA reads TGTGCCAGCAGTCCAGACAGGGCTTACTATGGTGGCTACACCTTC. The J gene is TRBJ1-2, the V gene TRBV24-1; TRBD1 aligns across 7 bases. In germline, CDR1 is KGHDR, CDR2 SFDVKD. The CDR3 sequence is 15 residues long.

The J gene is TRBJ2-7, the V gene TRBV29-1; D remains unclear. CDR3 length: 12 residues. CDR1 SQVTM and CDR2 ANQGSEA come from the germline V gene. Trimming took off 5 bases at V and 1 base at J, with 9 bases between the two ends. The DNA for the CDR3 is TGCAGCGTTCTCTACACGTCCTACGAGCAGTACTTC. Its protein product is CSVLYTSYEQYF.

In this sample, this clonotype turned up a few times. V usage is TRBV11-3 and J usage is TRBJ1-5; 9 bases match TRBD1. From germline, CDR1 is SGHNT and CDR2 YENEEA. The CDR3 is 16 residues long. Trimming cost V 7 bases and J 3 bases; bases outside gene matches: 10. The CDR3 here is CASIHPGQGVNQPQHF. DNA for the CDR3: TGTGCCAGCATCCACCCGGGACAGGGCGTCAATCAGCCCCAGCATTTT.

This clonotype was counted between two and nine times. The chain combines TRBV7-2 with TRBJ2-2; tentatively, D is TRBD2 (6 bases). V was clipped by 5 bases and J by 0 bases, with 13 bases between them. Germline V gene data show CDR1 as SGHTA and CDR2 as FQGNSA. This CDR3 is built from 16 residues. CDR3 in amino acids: CASSRERVTNTGELFF. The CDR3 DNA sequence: TGTGCCAGCAGCCGAGAGCGGGTGACGAACACCGGGGAGCTGTTTTTT.

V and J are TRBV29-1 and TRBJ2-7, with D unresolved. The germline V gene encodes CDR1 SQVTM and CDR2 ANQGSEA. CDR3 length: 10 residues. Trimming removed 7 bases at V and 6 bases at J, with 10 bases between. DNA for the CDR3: TGCAGCGCCGTTTTGGGCGAGCAGTACTTC. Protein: CSAVLGEQYF.

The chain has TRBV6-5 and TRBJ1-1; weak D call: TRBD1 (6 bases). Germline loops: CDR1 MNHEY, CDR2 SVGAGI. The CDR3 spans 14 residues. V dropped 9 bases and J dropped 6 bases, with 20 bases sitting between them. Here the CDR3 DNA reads TGTGCCAGTCGGAGACAGGCCCGGGATGCTGAAGCTTTCTTT. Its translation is CASRRQARDAEAFF.

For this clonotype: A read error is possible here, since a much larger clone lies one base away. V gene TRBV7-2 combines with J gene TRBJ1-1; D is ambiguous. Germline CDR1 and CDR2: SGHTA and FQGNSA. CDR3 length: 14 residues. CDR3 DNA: TGTGTCAGCAGCAACGCCGCCCTGGTTACTGAAGCTTTCTTT. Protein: CVSSNAALVTEAFF. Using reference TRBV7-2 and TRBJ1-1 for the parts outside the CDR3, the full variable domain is GAGVSQSPSNKVTEKGKDVELRCDPISGHTALYWYRQSLGQGLEFLIYFQGNSAPDKSGLPSDRFSAERTGGSVSTLTIQRTQQEDSAVYLCVSSNAALVTEAFFGQGTRLTVV.

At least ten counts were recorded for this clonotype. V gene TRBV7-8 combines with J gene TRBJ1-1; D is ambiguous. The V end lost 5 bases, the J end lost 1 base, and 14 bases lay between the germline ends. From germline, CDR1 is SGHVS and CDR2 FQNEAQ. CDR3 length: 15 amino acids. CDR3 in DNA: TGTGCCAGCAGCCCCAACCGGTCCCCGAACACTGAAGCTTTCTTT. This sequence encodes CASSPNRSPNTEAFF.